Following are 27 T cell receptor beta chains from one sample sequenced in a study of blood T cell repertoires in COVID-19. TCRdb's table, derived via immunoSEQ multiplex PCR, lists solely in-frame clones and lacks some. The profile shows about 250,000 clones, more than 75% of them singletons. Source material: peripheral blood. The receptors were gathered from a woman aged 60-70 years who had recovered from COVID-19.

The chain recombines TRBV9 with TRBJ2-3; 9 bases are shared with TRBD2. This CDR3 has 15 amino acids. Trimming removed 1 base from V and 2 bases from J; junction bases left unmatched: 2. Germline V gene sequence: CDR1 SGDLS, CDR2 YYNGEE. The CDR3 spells CASSVLAGLTDTQYF. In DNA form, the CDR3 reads TGTGCCAGCAGCGTACTAGCGGGGCTCACAGATACGCAGTATTTT.

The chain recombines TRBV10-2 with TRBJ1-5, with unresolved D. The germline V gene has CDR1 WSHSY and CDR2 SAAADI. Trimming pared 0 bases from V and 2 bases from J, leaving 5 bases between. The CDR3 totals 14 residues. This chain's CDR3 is CASSESERNQPQHF. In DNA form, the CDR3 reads TGCGCCAGCAGTGAGTCGGAGCGCAATCAGCCCCAGCATTTT.

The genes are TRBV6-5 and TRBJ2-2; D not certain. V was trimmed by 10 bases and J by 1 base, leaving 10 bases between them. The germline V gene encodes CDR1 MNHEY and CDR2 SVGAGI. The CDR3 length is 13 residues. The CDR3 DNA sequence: TGTGCCACCGAGACACAGAACACCGGGGAGCTGTTTTTT. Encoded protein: CATETQNTGELFF.

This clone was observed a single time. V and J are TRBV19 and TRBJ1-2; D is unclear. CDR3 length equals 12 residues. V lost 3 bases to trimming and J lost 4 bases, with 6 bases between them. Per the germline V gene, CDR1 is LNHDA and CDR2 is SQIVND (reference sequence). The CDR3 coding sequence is TGTGCCAGTAGTATGCAACTCTATGGCTACACCTTC. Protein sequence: CASSMQLYGYTF.

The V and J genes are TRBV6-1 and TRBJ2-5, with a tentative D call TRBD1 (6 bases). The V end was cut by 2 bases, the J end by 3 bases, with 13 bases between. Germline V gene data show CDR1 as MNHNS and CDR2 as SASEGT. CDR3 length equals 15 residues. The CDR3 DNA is TGTGCCAGCAGTGAATCAGGGGTCCGGGAAGAGACCCAGTACTTC. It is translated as CASSESGVREETQYF.

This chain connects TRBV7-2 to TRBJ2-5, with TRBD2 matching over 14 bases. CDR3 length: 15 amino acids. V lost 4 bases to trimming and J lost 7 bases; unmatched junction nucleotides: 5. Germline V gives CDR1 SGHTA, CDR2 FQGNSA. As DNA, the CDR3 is TGTGCCAGCAGCTCCACCGGGACTAGCGGGGGGACCCAGTACTTC. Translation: CASSSTGTSGGTQYF.

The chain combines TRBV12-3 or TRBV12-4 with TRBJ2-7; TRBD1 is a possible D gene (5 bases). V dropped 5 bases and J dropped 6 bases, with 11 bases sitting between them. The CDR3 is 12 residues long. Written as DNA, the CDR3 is TGTGCCAGCAGTCACCCCAGGGCCGAGCAGTACTTC. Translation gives CASSHPRAEQYF.

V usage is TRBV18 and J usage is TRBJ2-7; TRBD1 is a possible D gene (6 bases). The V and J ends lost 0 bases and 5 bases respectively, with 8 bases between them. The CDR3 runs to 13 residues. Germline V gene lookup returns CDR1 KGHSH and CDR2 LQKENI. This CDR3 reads CASSPPSGDEQYF. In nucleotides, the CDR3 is TGTGCCAGCTCACCACCTTCAGGGGACGAGCAGTACTTC.

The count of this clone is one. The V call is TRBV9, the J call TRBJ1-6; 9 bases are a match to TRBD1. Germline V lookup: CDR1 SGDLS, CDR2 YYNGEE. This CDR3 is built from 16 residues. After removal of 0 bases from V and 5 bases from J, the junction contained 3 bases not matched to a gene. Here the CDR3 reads CASSVGDRVHNSPLHF. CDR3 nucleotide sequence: TGTGCCAGCAGCGTAGGGGACAGGGTCCATAATTCACCCCTCCACTTT.

The CDR3 DNA follows: TGTGCCAGCAGCCAAGGAGGGATCGGGACAGATACGCAGTATTTT. Translating it yields CASSQGGIGTDTQYF. V and J are TRBV3-1 (or the pseudogene TRBV3-2) and TRBJ2-3, with D possibly matching TRBD2 (5 bases). The CDR3 contains 15 residues. V lost 1 base and J lost 3, with 11 bases in between. Germline values: CDR1 LGHDT, CDR2 YNNKEL (reference sequence).

The CDR3 spells CASSGGTANYGYTF. The CDR3 DNA reads as TGCGCCAGCAGCGGCGGGACAGCTAACTATGGCTACACCTTC. The rearrangement links TRBV5-1 to TRBJ1-2; TRBD1 matches 7 bases. V trimming: 4 bases; J trimming: 0 bases; junction bases outside the gene matches: 3. Germline-derived CDR1 and CDR2 are SGHRS and YFSETQ. The length of the CDR3 is 14 residues.

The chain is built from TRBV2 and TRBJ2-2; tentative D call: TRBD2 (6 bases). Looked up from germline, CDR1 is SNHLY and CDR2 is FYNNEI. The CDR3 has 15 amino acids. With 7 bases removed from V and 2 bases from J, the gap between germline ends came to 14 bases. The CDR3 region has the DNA TGTGCCAGCATGCTAAGGGGACTCAACACCGGGGAGCTGTTTTTT. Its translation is CASMLRGLNTGELFF.

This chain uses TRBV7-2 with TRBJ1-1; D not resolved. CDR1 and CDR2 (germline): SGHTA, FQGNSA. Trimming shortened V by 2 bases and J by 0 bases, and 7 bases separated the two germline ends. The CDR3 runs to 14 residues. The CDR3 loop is CASSLIYVNTEAFF. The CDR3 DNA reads TGTGCCAGCAGCTTAATATATGTGAACACTGAAGCTTTCTTT. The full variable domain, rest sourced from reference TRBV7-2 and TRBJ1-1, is GAGVSQSPSNKVTEKGKDVELRCDPISGHTALYWYRQSLGQGLEFLIYFQGNSAPDKSGLPSDRFSAERTGGSVSTLTIQRTQQEDSAVYLCASSLIYVNTEAFFGQGTRLTVV.

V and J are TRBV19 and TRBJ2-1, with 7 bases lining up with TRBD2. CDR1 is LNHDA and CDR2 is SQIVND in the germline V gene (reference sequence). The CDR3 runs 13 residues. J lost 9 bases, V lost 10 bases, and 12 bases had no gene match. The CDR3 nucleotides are TGTGCCACCCGAGGTCCCGGCGGGGGTGAGCAGTTCTTC. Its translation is CATRGPGGGEQFF.

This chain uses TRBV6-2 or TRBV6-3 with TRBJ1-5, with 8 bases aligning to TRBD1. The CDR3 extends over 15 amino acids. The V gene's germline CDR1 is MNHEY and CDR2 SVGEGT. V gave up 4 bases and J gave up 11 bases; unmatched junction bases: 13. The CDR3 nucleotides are TGTGCCAGCAGTTTATCCCGGGGACAGGTAACAGCCCAGCATTTT. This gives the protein CASSLSRGQVTAQHF.

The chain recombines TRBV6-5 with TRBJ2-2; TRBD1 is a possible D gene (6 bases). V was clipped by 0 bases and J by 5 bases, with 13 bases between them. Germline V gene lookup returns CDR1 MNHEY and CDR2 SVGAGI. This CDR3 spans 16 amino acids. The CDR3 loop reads CASSYSWGRRTGELFF. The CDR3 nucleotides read TGTGCCAGCAGTTACTCCTGGGGGCGCCGGACCGGGGAGCTGTTTTTT.

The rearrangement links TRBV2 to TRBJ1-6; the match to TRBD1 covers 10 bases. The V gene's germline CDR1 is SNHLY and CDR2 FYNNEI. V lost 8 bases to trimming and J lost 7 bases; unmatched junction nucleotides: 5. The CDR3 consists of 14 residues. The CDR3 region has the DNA TGTGCCAGCTCGGGGGGACAGGGGAATTCACCCCTCCACTTT. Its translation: CASSGGQGNSPLHF.

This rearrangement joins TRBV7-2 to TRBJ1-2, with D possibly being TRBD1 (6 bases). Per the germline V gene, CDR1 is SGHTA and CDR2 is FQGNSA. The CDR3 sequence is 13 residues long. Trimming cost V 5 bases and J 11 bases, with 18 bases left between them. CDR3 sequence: CASSIPGAQGYTF. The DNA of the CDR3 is TGTGCCAGCAGCATCCCTGGTGCCCAGGGGTACACCTTC.

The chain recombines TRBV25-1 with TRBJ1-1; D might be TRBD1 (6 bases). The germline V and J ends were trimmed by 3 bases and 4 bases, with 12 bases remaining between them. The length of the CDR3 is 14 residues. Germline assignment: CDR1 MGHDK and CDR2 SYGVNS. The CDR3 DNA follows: TGTGCCAGCAGTGAGGATAGGGGGGGCACTGAAGCTTTCTTT. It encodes CASSEDRGGTEAFF.

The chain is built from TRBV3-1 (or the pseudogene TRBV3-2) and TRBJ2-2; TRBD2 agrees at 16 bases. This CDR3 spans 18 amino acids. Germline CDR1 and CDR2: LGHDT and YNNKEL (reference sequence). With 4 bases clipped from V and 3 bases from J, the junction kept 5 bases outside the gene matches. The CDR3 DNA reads TGTGCCAGCAGCCTGCCGGGACTAGCGGGGGGGCACACCGGGGAGCTGTTTTTT. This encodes CASSLPGLAGGHTGELFF.

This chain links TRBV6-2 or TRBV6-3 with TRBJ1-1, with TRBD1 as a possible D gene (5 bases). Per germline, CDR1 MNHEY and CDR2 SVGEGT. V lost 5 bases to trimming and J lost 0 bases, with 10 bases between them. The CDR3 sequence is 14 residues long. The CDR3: CASSRQSLNTEAFF. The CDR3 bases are TGTGCCAGCAGTCGACAGTCATTGAACACTGAAGCTTTCTTT.

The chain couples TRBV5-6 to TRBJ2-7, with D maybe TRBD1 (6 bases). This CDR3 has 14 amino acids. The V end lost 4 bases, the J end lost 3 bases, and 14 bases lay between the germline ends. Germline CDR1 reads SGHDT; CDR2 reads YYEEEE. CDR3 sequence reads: CASSTGQINYEQYF. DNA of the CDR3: TGTGCCAGCAGCACCGGACAGATCAACTACGAGCAGTACTTC.

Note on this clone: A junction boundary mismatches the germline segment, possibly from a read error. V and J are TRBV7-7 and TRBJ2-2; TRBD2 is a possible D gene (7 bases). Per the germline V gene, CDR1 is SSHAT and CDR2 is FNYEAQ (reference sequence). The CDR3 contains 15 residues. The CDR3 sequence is CASSLEGGRTGELFF. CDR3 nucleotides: TGTGCTAGCAGCTTAGAGGGGGGGCGCACCGGGGAGCTGTTTTTT.

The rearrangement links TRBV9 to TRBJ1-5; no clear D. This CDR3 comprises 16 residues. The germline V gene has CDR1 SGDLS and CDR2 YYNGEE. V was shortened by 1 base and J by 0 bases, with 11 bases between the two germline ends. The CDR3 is CASSVSRSYSNQPQHF. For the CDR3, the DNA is TGTGCCAGCAGCGTATCGAGGTCTTATAGCAATCAGCCCCAGCATTTT.

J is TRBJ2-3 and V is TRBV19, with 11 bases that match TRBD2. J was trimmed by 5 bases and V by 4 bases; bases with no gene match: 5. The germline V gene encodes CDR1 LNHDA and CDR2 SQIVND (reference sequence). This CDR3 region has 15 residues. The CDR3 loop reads CASSRQTSGKDTQYF. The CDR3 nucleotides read TGTGCCAGTAGTAGACAGACTAGCGGGAAAGATACGCAGTATTTT.

CDR3 region: CASSVEAGAEAFF. The CDR3 DNA follows: TGTGCCAGCAGCGTAGAGGCAGGGGCGGAAGCTTTCTTT. This chain links TRBV9 with TRBJ1-1; possibly TRBD1 for D (6 bases). Germline loops: CDR1 SGDLS, CDR2 YYNGEE. This CDR3 is 13 amino acids long. V was cut by 0 bases and J by 8 bases, with 11 bases left in between.

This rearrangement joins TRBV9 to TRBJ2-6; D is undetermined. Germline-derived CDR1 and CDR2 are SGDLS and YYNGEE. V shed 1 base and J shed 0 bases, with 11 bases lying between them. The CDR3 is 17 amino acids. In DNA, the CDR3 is TGTGCCAGCAGCGTATTTTTATTCCCCTCTGGGGCCAACGTCCTGACTTTC. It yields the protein CASSVFLFPSGANVLTF.